This T cell receptor (beta chain) originates from a study of cytomegalovirus exposure and HLA in healthy donors. Looking at the study overall: An earlier analysis identified 117 million unique TCR beta sequences in some 170 million T cells. Counted in an early data release were about 86 million unique TCRs from HLA-typed donors.

General study results and limits: A later analysis linked a missense DCLRE1C variant to TCR beta V- and J-gene trimming.

The V gene lost 3 bases and the J gene lost 2 bases, with 7 bases spanning the gap. Germline loops: CDR1 SGHTA, CDR2 FQGNSA. The CDR3 contains 13 residues. The primer mix had 60 Vbeta and 13 Jbeta primers. Clones were sequenced by immunoSEQ multiplex PCR, and TCRdb holds only the in-frame ones, with some missing. The table has 150,000 to 200,000 clones, around 80% seen once; the top ten hold roughly 0.5%. As regards this clone: Its antigen remains unidentified.

The sequenced material came from PBMCs. The receptor comes from a woman aged 45-65 years in good health and CMV-seronegative. The V call is TRBV7-2, the J call TRBJ2-5; D remains ambiguous. The CDR3 loop reads CASSLTLQETQYF. CDR3 nucleotides: TGTGCCAGCAGCTTGACTCTGCAAGAGACCCAGTACTTC.